The 29 T cell receptor beta chains presented below share a single source sample, sequenced in a study of T and B cells in COVID-19 patients. Each TRB amplification used roughly 220-550 ng of genomic DNA from blood. TRB rearrangements were amplified by multiplex PCR with BIOMED2 TRB-A/B primers. TCRdb called the multiplex PCR reads again in MiXCR, with one record for every CDR3 protein. This sample has more than 20,000 distinct CDR3 sequences; about 31% occur once, and the top ten carry roughly 1.7%. Sequences were obtained from blood. The source of these receptors is a human donor who had recovered from COVID-19.

There are a few counts of this clonotype. The chain carries TRBV11-1 and TRBJ2-7; TRBD2 is a possible D gene (5 bases). Germline CDR1 reads SGHAT; CDR2 reads FQDESV (reference sequence). Trimming left V 3 bases short and J 0 bases short, with 24 bases between. The CDR3 is 19 amino acids. The CDR3 sequence: CASSFGPISLAGSSYEQYF. Written as DNA, the CDR3 is TGTGCCAGCAGCTTCGGCCCAATCTCACTGGCGGGTAGCTCCTACGAGCAGTACTTC.

The sample holds many counts of this clonotype. The rearrangement joins TRBV19 to TRBJ1-3; D unresolved. Looked up from germline, CDR1 is LNHDA and CDR2 is SQIVND (reference sequence). V lost 7 bases and J 2 bases, leaving 9 bases between the germline ends. CDR3 size: 13 residues. The CDR3 spells CASKADTGNTIYF. CDR3 nucleotides: TGTGCCAGTAAGGCAGATACTGGAAACACCATATATTTT.

The genes are TRBV4-3 and TRBJ2-7, with D possibly matching TRBD2 (5 bases). This CDR3 spans 15 amino acids. The V gene lost 1 base and the J gene lost 4 bases, with 14 bases spanning the gap. The germline V gene has CDR1 LGHNA and CDR2 YSLEER. The CDR3 nucleotides read TGCGCCAGCAGCCAAGCGGTTTTTACGGGGTACGAGCAGTACTTC. It yields the protein CASSQAVFTGYEQYF.

This clonotype is medium-sized (0.01 to 0.1%) in the sample. The chain has TRBV19 and TRBJ2-3, with 8 bases that match TRBD2. The CDR3 is 15 residues long. With 6 bases clipped from V and 1 base from J, the junction kept 6 bases outside the gene matches. CDR1 and CDR2 (germline): LNHDA, SQIVND (reference sequence). CDR3 bases: TGTGCCAGTAGGTATAGCGGGGCTGGCACAGATACGCAGTATTTT. It translates to CASRYSGAGTDTQYF.

There are a few counts of this clonotype. CDR3 sequence (DNA): TGTGCCAGCAGTTACCGGGACAGGGGGAACACTGAAGCTTTCTTT. Protein sequence: CASSYRDRGNTEAFF. The J gene is TRBJ1-1, the V gene TRBV6-5; 10 nucleotides line up with TRBD1. J gave up 1 base and V 2 bases, and 1 base lay outside the gene matches. CDR1 and CDR2 (germline): MNHEY, SVGAGI. CDR3 length: 15 residues.

This chain joins TRBV6-5 and TRBJ2-5, with TRBD2 matching 12 bases. CDR3 size: 16 residues. V lost 6 bases to trimming and J lost 1 base; unmatched junction nucleotides: 6. Germline V gene sequence: CDR1 MNHEY, CDR2 SVGAGI. The CDR3 region is CASSTGTSGFQETQYF. Written as DNA, the CDR3 is TGTGCCAGCAGCACCGGGACTAGCGGGTTCCAAGAGACCCAGTACTTC.

This clonotype was observed a few times. Written as DNA, the CDR3 is TGTGCCACCAGTGACCGTACAGGGTTCCACGAGCAGTACTTC. Protein product: CATSDRTGFHEQYF. V gene TRBV24-1 combines with J gene TRBJ2-7, with a possible D match to TRBD1 (6 bases). The V end was cut by 4 bases, the J end by 5 bases, with 14 bases between. Germline-derived CDR1 and CDR2 are KGHDR and SFDVKD. The CDR3 extends over 14 amino acids.

As DNA, the CDR3 is TGTGCCAGCAGTTACGCCAGCCACAATTCACCCCTCCACTTT. Its translation: CASSYASHNSPLHF. The chain recombines TRBV6-5 with TRBJ1-6, with D uncertain. The germline V gene has CDR1 MNHEY and CDR2 SVGAGI. Trimming pared 2 bases from V and 7 bases from J, leaving 9 bases between. This CDR3 spans 14 amino acids.

The J gene is TRBJ2-2, the V gene TRBV20-1; the D is unclear. Germline CDR1 and CDR2: DFQATT and SNEGSKA (reference sequence). V was shortened by 4 bases and J by 0 bases, with 6 bases between the two germline ends. The CDR3 is 13 residues long. The CDR3 loop reads CSANRANTGELFF. The DNA for the CDR3 is TGCAGTGCTAACAGAGCGAACACCGGGGAGCTGTTTTTT.

This clonotype rates as medium-sized. V is TRBV29-1 and J is TRBJ2-3, with a tentative D call TRBD2 (7 bases). There are 13 residues in the CDR3. CDR1 is SQVTM, CDR2 ANQGSEA, per germline. With 6 bases removed from V and 3 bases from J, the gap between germline ends came to 13 bases. CDR3 nucleotides: TGCAGCGTCTGGGGGGGCCGAACAGATACGCAGTATTTT. It is translated as CSVWGGRTDTQYF.

This clonotype was found a few times. This chain joins TRBV5-5 and TRBJ2-7; no clear D gene. Germline V lookup: CDR1 SGHKS, CDR2 YYEKEE (reference sequence). This CDR3 has 14 residues. Trimming stripped 5 bases from V and 0 bases from J, with 12 bases between. This CDR3 is CASSFHESSYEQYF. Written as DNA, the CDR3 is TGTGCCAGCAGTTTCCATGAGAGCTCCTACGAGCAGTACTTC.

This clonotype was seen more than once but under ten times. The rearrangement links TRBV6-5 to TRBJ2-1, with 7 bases lining up with TRBD2. This CDR3 is 14 amino acids long. With 0 bases clipped from V and 7 bases from J, the junction kept 3 bases outside the gene matches. Germline loops: CDR1 MNHEY, CDR2 SVGAGI. For the CDR3, the DNA is TGTGCCAGCAGTTACTCGACTAGCACGAATGAGCAGTTCTTC. Translated: CASSYSTSTNEQFF.

This chain connects TRBV27 to TRBJ2-3; 11 bases map to TRBD1. The CDR3 runs to 17 residues. Per the germline V gene, CDR1 is MNHEY and CDR2 is SMNVEV (reference sequence). The V gene end was trimmed by 5 bases and the J gene end by 2 bases; junction bases not matched to a gene: 9. Here the CDR3 reads CASSPHDGQGATDTQYF. CDR3 DNA sequence: TGTGCCAGCAGTCCACACGACGGACAGGGGGCCACAGATACGCAGTATTTT.

The chain recombines TRBV4-1 with TRBJ1-6; D unclear. This CDR3 has 13 amino acids. Trimming took 0 bases from V and 9 from J, leaving 6 bases between them. Germline-derived CDR1 and CDR2 are MGHRA and YSYEKL. DNA of the CDR3: TGCGCCAGCAGCCAAGATCGGCGTTCACCCCTCCACTTT. It translates to CASSQDRRSPLHF.

In regard to this clonotype: One junction end does not reproduce the germline sequence, and a read error may be involved. The V call is TRBV7-6, the J call TRBJ1-1, with 8 bases fitting TRBD1. The CDR3 is 11 residues long. Looked up from germline, CDR1 is SGHVS and CDR2 is FNYEAQ. In DNA form, the CDR3 reads TGTGCCAGCAGCTTGGACAGGGAAGCTATCTTT. The encoded protein is CASSLDREAIF. The full variable domain, in which reference TRBV7-6 and TRBJ1-1 provide the parts outside the CDR3, is GAGVSQSPRYKVTKRGQDVALRCDPISGHVSLYWYRQALGQGPEFLTYFNYEAQQDKSGLPNDRFSAERPEGSISTLTIQRTEQRDSAMYRCASSLDREAIFGQGTRLTVV.

As for this clonotype: Germline and junction disagree at one end, which may indicate a read error. Here the CDR3 reads CASLGQLNTKAFF. In nucleotides, the CDR3 is TGTGCCAGCCTGGGCCAGTTGAACACTAAAGCTTTCTTT. V is TRBV6-2 or TRBV6-3 and J is TRBJ1-1, with unresolved D. Looked up from germline, CDR1 is MNHEY and CDR2 is SVGEGT. The CDR3 is 13 amino acids.

This chain connects TRBV29-1 to TRBJ2-7, with D possibly TRBD2 on 6 matching bases. Trimming removed 5 bases from V and 4 bases from J, with 9 bases in between. The CDR3 contains 11 residues. The germline CDR1 and CDR2 sequences are SQVTM and ANQGSEA. CDR3: CSVRGWYEQYF. CDR3 sequence (DNA): TGCAGCGTTCGGGGGTGGTACGAGCAGTACTTC.

Judged by abundance, this clonotype is medium-sized. The V gene is TRBV29-1, the J gene TRBJ2-7; D tentatively reads TRBD1 or TRBD2 (5 bases each). The CDR3 spans 12 residues. The germline V and J ends were trimmed by 4 bases and 7 bases, with 14 bases remaining between them. The germline CDR1 and CDR2 sequences are SQVTM and ANQGSEA. In DNA, the CDR3 is TGCAGCGTTGGTACGGGACCGAGGGAGCAGTACTTC. Its translation is CSVGTGPREQYF.

This clonotype has ten or more counts. The chain employs TRBV18 and TRBJ2-5; D not resolved. The germline gives CDR1 KGHSH, CDR2 LQKENI. Trimming removed 6 bases at V and 5 bases at J, with 10 bases between. The CDR3 loop spans 12 amino acids. Here the CDR3 DNA reads TGTGCCAGCTCCCCCACCGGGGAGACCCAGTACTTC. It yields the protein CASSPTGETQYF.

At least ten counts were recorded for this clonotype. The genes are TRBV6-2 or TRBV6-3 and TRBJ2-2; D is undetermined. V was trimmed by 0 bases and J by 4 bases, leaving 6 bases between them. The CDR3 runs to 14 residues. The germline gives CDR1 MNHEY, CDR2 SVGEGT. CDR3 residues: CASSYSMGTGELFF. In DNA, the CDR3 is TGTGCCAGCAGTTACTCGATGGGCACCGGGGAGCTGTTTTTT.

V and J are TRBV10-3 and TRBJ1-1, with 8 bases aligning to TRBD1. Trimming at V came to 6 bases and at J to 5 bases, leaving 8 bases not matched to a gene. CDR3 length: 14 amino acids. Germline values: CDR1 ENHRY, CDR2 SYGVKD. In DNA form, the CDR3 reads TGTGCCATCAGAAGTGGACAGGGAGGAACTGAAGCTTTCTTT. Its protein product is CAIRSGQGGTEAFF.

The chain joins TRBV4-2 to TRBJ2-5; 7 bases match TRBD2. The CDR3 contains 16 residues. The V gene's germline CDR1 is LGHNA and CDR2 YNFKEQ. J was trimmed by 4 bases and V by 5 bases; bases with no gene match: 13. CDR3 bases: TGTGCCAGCAGCTCCGGGGGGACGGGGGAAATAGAGACCCAGTACTTC. Protein: CASSSGGTGEIETQYF.

J is TRBJ2-3 and V is TRBV5-1; 7 bases align to TRBD1. This CDR3 comprises 15 residues. The V and J ends lost 1 base and 2 bases, in that order; junction bases with no gene match: 4. Germline V CDR1 and CDR2: SGHRS, YFSETQ. The DNA for the CDR3 is TGCGCCAGCAGCTTGAGGGGGCGAGTCACAGATACGCAGTATTTT. Encoded protein: CASSLRGRVTDTQYF.

This clonotype is deemed medium-sized. The chain uses TRBV19 and TRBJ1-2; 7 bases line up with TRBD1. The junction had 4 bases not matched to a gene; V was cut back by 5 bases and J by 7 bases. Germline V gene lookup returns CDR1 LNHDA and CDR2 SQIVND (reference sequence). The CDR3 is 12 residues long. CDR3 residues: CASSAYRGGYTF. CDR3 bases: TGTGCCAGTAGTGCATACAGGGGTGGCTACACCTTC.

This chain links TRBV14 with TRBJ2-7; 16 nucleotides agree with TRBD2. This CDR3 contains 17 residues. Losses at the gene ends were 3 bases for V and 5 bases for J; bases not matched to a gene: 7. Germline CDR1 is SGHDN and CDR2 is FVKESK. CDR3 nucleotides: TGTGCCAGCAGCCATGCCGGGACTAGCGGGAGGGCCCACGAGCAGTACTTC. The encoded protein is CASSHAGTSGRAHEQYF.

This clonotype was picked up a small number of times. This chain joins TRBV12-3 or TRBV12-4 and TRBJ2-1, with D unclear. This CDR3 contains 17 residues. V was shortened by 6 bases and J by 4 bases, with 22 bases between the two germline ends. In DNA form, the CDR3 reads TGTGCCAGCAGCACTTTCAAGGGAAAGGGATTTTACAATGAGCAGTTCTTC. This encodes CASSTFKGKGFYNEQFF.

The chain couples TRBV7-2 to TRBJ2-7; 8 bases map to TRBD2. CDR3 size: 14 residues. V lost 5 bases to trimming and J lost 4 bases; unmatched junction nucleotides: 7. Germline CDR1 SGHTA, CDR2 FQGNSA. CDR3 nucleotide sequence: TGTGCCAGCAGCCTTCCTAGCGGGCGATACGAGCAGTACTTC. Its protein product is CASSLPSGRYEQYF.

The chain has TRBV30 and TRBJ2-7; D is undetermined. This CDR3 has 11 residues. Germline values: CDR1 GTSNPN, CDR2 SVGIG (reference sequence). Between the trimmed V and J ends, which lost 0 bases and 5 bases, there was a span of 5 bases. The CDR3 sequence: CAWSVDHEQYF. The CDR3 coding sequence is TGTGCCTGGAGTGTCGACCACGAGCAGTACTTC.

This clonotype appeared many times. The J gene is TRBJ1-2, the V gene TRBV6-5; unclear D gene. The CDR3 is 15 amino acids. The V gene lost 7 bases and the J gene lost 2 bases, with 17 bases spanning the gap. The V gene's germline CDR1 is MNHEY and CDR2 SVGAGI. Written as DNA, the CDR3 is TGTGCCAGCACCAAACGGGCCCAGGCCAACTATGGCTACACCTTC. Protein: CASTKRAQANYGYTF.